The source of this TCR beta chain is a study of PD-1 blockade in mismatch repair-deficient tumors (dated by TCRdb to about 2017). For context, the study as a whole: Between September 2013 and late 2016, the trial enrolled 86 consecutive patients with around 11 types of mismatch repair-deficient cancer, all of whom had received prior treatment and were progressing. Deep sequencing of TCR CDR3 regions was used to track tumor-associated T cell clones in peripheral blood of patients responding to PD-1 blockade.

Here is what the overall study found, with its caveats: After pembrolizumab, tumor-resident clones, which were often undetectable in blood before treatment, expanded rapidly and then contracted, generally ahead of radiologic responses.

Points on this clone: Its recognized antigen is unknown. No clone much larger than this one lies a single base away; base qualities are absent.

Library generation was performed with the immunoSEQ multiplex PCR assay. TCRdb holds this immuneACCESS table with in-frame rearrangements only. Some clones are missing; in checked studies, unresolved V genes explain under half, and the rest has no known cause. For this sample there are 100,000 to 150,000 clones; 86% appear just once. Roughly 13% of the sample lies in the top ten. Between the V and J ends, shortened by 4 bases and 4 bases respectively, the junction contains 3 bases. The CDR3 contains 11 residues, cysteine and phenylalanine counted. Of all the DNA, just the CDR3 is kept, 33 bases in frame from base 1. Looking up the germline V gene yields CDR1 SGHRS and CDR2 YFSETQ. For each enrolled patient, mismatch repair deficiency was established using either polymerase chain reaction or immunohistochemistry. TCR sequencing was carried out for three patients who responded to pembrolizumab therapy. The phase II trial prospectively evaluated PD-1 blockade with pembrolizumab in advanced mismatch repair-deficient cancers, independent of tissue of origin. Peripheral blood T cell samples were serially collected before and at multiple times after PD-1 blockade was started. The timing of each blood sample was reported as weeks after the first dose of pembrolizumab.

The receptor chain draws on TRBV5-1 and TRBJ1-3; no confident D gene assignment can be made. The sequences come from peripheral blood, collected 44 weeks after starting pembrolizumab. The origin of this receptor is an adult with mismatch repair-deficient cancer. The nucleotide sequence reads TGCGCCAGCAGCCGGGGAAACACCATATATTTT. Its translation reads: CASSRGNTIYF.